This T cell receptor beta chain was found in a study of blood T cell repertoires in COVID-19. Study at large: Spain, Italy and the United States supplied samples that represented acute and convalescent COVID-19.

The J segment lost 11 bases and the V segment lost 4 bases, leaving 14 bases of the junction unmatched. Germline CDR1 reads SGDLS; CDR2 reads YYNGEE. This CDR3 has 15 residues. Libraries were prepared by immunoSEQ multiplex PCR; TCRdb keeps only in-frame clonotypes and omits some of them. Of approximately 440,000 clones in the sample, 90% were seen once. The rearrangement uses TRBV9 and TRBJ1-1; 10 nucleotides align to TRBD1. This TCR was sampled from a man aged 18-30 years who had recovered from COVID-19. Sequencing input: PBMCs or T cells enriched from blood (not recorded which). The CDR3 spells CASSSTGTGEVRAFF. The CDR3, as DNA: TGTGCCAGCAGCTCGACCGGGACAGGGGAAGTGCGGGCTTTCTTT. Full variable domain (rest looked up from reference TRBV9 and TRBJ1-1): DSGVTQTPKHLITATGQRVTLRCSPRSGDLSVYWYQQSLDQGLQFLIQYYNGEERAKGNILERFSAQQFPDLHSELNLSSLELGDSALYFCASSSTGTGEVRAFFGQGTRLTVV.